This T cell receptor beta chain appears in the sequencing data of a study of OX40 agonist ivuxolimab in advanced cancers. V was trimmed by 5 bases and J by 0 bases, leaving 17 bases between them. The CDR3 contains 16 residues. Germline-derived CDR1 and CDR2 are SGHTA and FQGNSA. Assay used: immunoSEQ multiplex PCR; TCRdb lists only in-frame clones, some missing. The sample shows tens of thousands of clones, approximately 90% of them seen only once. V usage is TRBV7-2 and J usage is TRBJ2-7; no definite D call. Sequencing used CD4+ or CD8+ T cells sorted from blood, obtained in a trial of the OX40 agonist ivuxolimab. The TCR sequence derives from an adult with an advanced solid tumor such as melanoma, head and neck, liver or kidney cancer. The CDR3 DNA reads TGTGCCAGCAGCGTAGAGTGGATGGGCAGCTCCTACGAGCAGTACTTC. Protein product: CASSVEWMGSSYEQYF. The variable domain in full, completed from reference TRBV7-2 and TRBJ2-7, reads GAGVSQSPSNKVTEKGKDVELRCDPISGHTALYWYRQSLGQGLEFLIYFQGNSAPDKSGLPSDRFSAERTGGSVSTLTIQRTQQEDSAVYLCASSVEWMGSSYEQYFGPGTRLTVT.